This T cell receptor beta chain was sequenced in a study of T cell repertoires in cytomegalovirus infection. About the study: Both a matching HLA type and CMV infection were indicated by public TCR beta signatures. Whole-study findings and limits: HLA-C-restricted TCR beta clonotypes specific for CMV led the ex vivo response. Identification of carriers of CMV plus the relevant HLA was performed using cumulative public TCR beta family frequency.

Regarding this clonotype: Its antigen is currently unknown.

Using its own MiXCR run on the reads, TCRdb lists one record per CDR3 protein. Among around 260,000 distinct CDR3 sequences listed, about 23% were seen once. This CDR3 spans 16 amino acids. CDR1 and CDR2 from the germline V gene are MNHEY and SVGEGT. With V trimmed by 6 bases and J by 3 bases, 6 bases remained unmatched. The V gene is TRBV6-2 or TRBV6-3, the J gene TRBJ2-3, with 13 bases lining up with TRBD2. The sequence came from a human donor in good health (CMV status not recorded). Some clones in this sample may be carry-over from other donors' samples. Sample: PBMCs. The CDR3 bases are TGTGCCAGCAGCGCCCGGACTAGCGGGGGAACAGATACGCAGTATTTT. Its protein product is CASSARTSGGTDTQYF.